This TCR beta chain was identified during a study of regulatory T cells in long-lasting Graves disease. General study results and limits: The sample size was small, and this may have reduced accuracy.

This CDR3 comprises 15 residues. Germline V gene lookup returns CDR1 ENHRY and CDR2 SYGVKD. As for this clonotype: Its cognate antigen is unknown. The junction departs from the called germline gene at one end, perhaps through a read error.

Time point: newly diagnosed GD, antithyroid drugs for less than 3 months. PBMCs were the source of the RNA used for TCR sequencing. Patients came through an endocrinology department, and that department was in Xi'an, China. According to the study, TCR beta libraries were built with iRepertoire HTBI primers and CDR3-region Arm-PCR. TCRdb recomputed calls from the multiplex PCR reads with MiXCR, one row per CDR3 protein. The sample has hundreds of thousands of distinct CDR3 sequences, approximately 13% seen once. The data also belong to a second study, concerning T cells in Graves' hyperthyroidism and ophthalmopathy. That work adds: Diagnosing involved the use of clinical symptoms, serum thyroxine and TRAb, thyroid ultrasound and orbital computed tomography.

This TCR derives from a man between 25 and 39 years old with Graves disease. The chain carries TRBV10-3 and TRBJ1-6, with 8 bases lining up with TRBD1. The starting material was peripheral blood mononuclear cells (PBMCs), obtained at new diagnosis, from a patient treated with antithyroid drugs. CDR3 residues: CASSYSNRGNSPLHF. The CDR3 DNA reads TGTGCCAGCAGTTACTCAAACAGGGGGAATTCACCCCTCCACTTT.